This T cell receptor (beta chain) is from a study of spatial heterogeneity in lung cancer. Background on the study: Detection consistently captured more beta-chain sequences than alpha-chain sequences.

This CDR3 has 15 amino acids. Between the trimmed V and J ends, which lost 5 bases and 0 bases, there was a span of 12 bases. Per germline, CDR1 KGHDR and CDR2 SFDVKD. As for time point: sample taken at primary tumor resection. Whole RNA obtained from tumor, nontumor lung or frozen PBMC underwent sequencing without sorting. Donors were some 72 untreated early-stage non-small cell lung cancer patients. This clonotype was counted ten times or more. What it binds is not known. This beta chain appears as a stray read in a library generated for alpha chains; its size is not informative. Each TCR cDNA molecule carried a unique molecular identifier. MiXCR, run by TCRdb on the 5' RACE reads, gives a single entry per CDR3 protein. The sample records 7,000 to 8,000 distinct CDR3 sequences, approximately 7% being singletons. General study results and limits: Resection saw ubiquitous expanded tumor TCRs appear in blood more than follow-up did.

This material consisted of PBMCs, taken at surgery. The origin of this receptor is a male donor with early-stage non-small cell lung cancer. The V and J genes are TRBV24-1 and TRBJ1-2; D unclear. Here the CDR3 DNA reads TGTGCCACCAGTGTGCTGGGCCCCACTAACTATGGCTACACCTTC. Its protein product is CATSVLGPTNYGYTF.